This TCR beta chain was recorded in a study of blood T cell repertoires in COVID-19. Libraries were prepared by immunoSEQ multiplex PCR; TCRdb keeps only in-frame clonotypes and omits some of them. The sample has roughly 280,000 clones; about nine tenths are singletons. J was trimmed by 5 bases and V by 1 base; bases with no gene match: 5. The CDR3 totals 15 residues. Germline-derived CDR1 and CDR2 are LNHDA and SQIVND (reference sequence). The material sequenced was peripheral blood. This rearrangement joins TRBV19 to TRBJ1-1; 9 bases align to TRBD1. The origin of this receptor is a woman under 40 with COVID-19, enrolled during active disease. CDR3 DNA sequence: TGTGCCAGTAGTATAGTCAACAGGGGGCGGACTGAAGCTTTCTTT. Translated: CASSIVNRGRTEAFF.